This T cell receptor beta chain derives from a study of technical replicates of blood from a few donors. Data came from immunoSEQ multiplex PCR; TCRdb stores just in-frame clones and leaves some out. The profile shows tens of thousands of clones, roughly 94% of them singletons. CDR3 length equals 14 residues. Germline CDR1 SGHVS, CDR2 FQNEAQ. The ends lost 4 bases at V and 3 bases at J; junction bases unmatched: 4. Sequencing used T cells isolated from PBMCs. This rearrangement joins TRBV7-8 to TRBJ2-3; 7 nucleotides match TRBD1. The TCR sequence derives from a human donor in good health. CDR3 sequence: CASSYTGATDTQYF. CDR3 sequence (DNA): TGTGCCAGCAGCTACACAGGGGCGACAGATACGCAGTATTTT.